This T cell receptor (beta chain) came from a study of T cell changes during pregnancy in multiple sclerosis. The table came from immunoSEQ multiplex PCR; TCRdb's copy has only in-frame clones and leaves some out. The table records more than 25,000 clones, under 95% of them present only once. The CDR3 length is 17 residues. Germline CDR1 LNHDA, CDR2 SQIVND (reference sequence). V lost 6 bases to trimming and J lost 1 base; unmatched junction nucleotides: 12. Sequencing used peripheral blood, obtained in the first trimester of pregnancy. The receptor comes from a female donor in good health, enrolled as a control in a pregnancy study. V and J are TRBV19 and TRBJ2-3, with 8 positions matching TRBD2. CDR3 amino acids: CASRRGRSSGGTDTQYF. CDR3 sequence (DNA): TGTGCCAGTAGAAGGGGCCGCAGTAGCGGGGGCACAGATACGCAGTATTTT.